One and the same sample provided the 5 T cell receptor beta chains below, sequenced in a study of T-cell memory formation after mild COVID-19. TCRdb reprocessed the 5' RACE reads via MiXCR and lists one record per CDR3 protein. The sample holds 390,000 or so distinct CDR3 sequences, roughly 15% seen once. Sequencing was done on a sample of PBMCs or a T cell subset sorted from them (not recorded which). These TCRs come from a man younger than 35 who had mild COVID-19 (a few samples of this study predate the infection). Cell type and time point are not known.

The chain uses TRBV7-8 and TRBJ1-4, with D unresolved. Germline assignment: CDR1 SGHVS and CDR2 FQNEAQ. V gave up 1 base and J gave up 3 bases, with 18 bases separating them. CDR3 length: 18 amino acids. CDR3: CASSLVPPGGAANEKLFF. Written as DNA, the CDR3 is TGTGCCAGCAGCTTAGTCCCCCCAGGAGGTGCGGCTAATGAAAAACTGTTTTTT. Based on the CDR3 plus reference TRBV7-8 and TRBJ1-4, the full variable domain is GAGVSQSPRYKVAKRGQDVALRCDPISGHVSLFWYQQALGQGPEFLTYFQNEAQLDKSGLPSDRFFAERPEGSVSTLKIQRTQQEDSAVYLCASSLVPPGGAANEKLFFGSGTQLSVL.

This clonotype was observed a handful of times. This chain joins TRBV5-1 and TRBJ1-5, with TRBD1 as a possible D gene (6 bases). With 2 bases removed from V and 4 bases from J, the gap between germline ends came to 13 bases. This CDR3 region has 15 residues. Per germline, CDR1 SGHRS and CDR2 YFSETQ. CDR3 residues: CASSFSGQPNQPQHF. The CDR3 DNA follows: TGCGCCAGCAGCTTCTCCGGACAGCCAAATCAGCCCCAGCATTTT.

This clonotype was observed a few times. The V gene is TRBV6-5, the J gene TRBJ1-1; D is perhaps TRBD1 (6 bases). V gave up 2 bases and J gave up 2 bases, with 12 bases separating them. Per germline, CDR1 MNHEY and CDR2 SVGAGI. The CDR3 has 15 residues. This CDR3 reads CASSYGGRGNTEAFF. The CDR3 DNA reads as TGTGCCAGCAGTTACGGGGGCAGGGGAAACACTGAAGCTTTCTTT.

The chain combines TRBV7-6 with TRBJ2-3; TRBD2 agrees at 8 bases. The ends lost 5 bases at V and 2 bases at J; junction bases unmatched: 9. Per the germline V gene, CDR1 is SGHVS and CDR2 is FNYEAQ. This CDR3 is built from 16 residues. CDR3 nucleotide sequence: TGTGCCAGCAGCACCCTCCCAGCGGGGGTCACAGATACGCAGTATTTT. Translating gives CASSTLPAGVTDTQYF.

CDR3 coding DNA: TGCGCCAGCACCGTCGGACTAGCGGTTAGCACAGATACGCAGTATTTT. This sequence encodes CASTVGLAVSTDTQYF. The chain has TRBV5-1 and TRBJ2-3, with TRBD2 matching over 10 bases. J lost 0 bases, V lost 6 bases, and 7 bases had no gene match. This CDR3 has 16 residues. The germline V gene has CDR1 SGHRS and CDR2 YFSETQ.